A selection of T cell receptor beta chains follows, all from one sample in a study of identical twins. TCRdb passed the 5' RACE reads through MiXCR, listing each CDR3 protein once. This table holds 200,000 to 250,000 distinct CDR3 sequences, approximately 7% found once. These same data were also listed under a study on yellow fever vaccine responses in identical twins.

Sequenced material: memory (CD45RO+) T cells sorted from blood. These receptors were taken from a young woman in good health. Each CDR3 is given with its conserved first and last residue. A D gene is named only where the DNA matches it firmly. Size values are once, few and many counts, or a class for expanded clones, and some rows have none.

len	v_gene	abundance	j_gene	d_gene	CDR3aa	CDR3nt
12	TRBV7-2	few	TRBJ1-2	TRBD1	CASSRQGNGYTF	TGTGCCAGCAGCCGACAGGGAAATGGCTACACCTTC
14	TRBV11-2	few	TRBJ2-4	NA	CASSEPKSGNIQYF	TGTGCCAGCAGCGAGCCTAAGTCGGGGAACATTCAGTACTTC
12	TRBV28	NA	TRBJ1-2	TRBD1	CASSRGLDGYTF	TGTGCCAGCAGCAGGGGGCTGGATGGCTACACCTTC
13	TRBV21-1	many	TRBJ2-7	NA	CASSSQRGYEQYF	TGTGCCAGCAGCAGTCAGCGGGGCTACGAGCAGTACTTC
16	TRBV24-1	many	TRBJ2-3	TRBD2	CATSEPGLPSTDTQYF	TGTGCCACCAGTGAGCCGGGACTACCAAGCACAGATACGCAGTATTTT
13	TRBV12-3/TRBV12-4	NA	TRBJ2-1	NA	CASSSSRSDEQFF	TGTGCCAGCAGTTCTAGCCGGAGCGATGAGCAGTTCTTC
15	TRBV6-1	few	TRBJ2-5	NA	CASSEALTRGETQYF	TGTGCCAGCAGTGAAGCCTTGACCCGTGGAGAGACCCAGTACTTC
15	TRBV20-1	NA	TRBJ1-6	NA	CSASIQSSYNSPLHF	TGCAGTGCTAGTATACAGAGCTCCTATAATTCACCCCTCCACTTT
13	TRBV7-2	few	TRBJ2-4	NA	CASSLEQGYIQYF	TGTGCCAGCAGCTTGGAACAGGGCTACATTCAGTACTTC
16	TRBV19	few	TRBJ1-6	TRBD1	CASSTRRDRGFSPLHF	TGTGCCAGTAGTACAAGGAGAGACAGGGGATTCTCACCCCTCCACTTT
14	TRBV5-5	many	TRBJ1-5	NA	CASSRDNLNQPQHF	TGTGCCAGCAGCCGGGACAACCTCAATCAGCCCCAGCATTTT
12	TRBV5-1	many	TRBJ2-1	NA	CASGSGYNEQFF	TGCGCCAGCGGGAGCGGTTACAATGAGCAGTTCTTC
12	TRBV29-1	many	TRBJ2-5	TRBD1	CSVLGQEETQYF	TGCAGCGTCCTGGGACAGGAAGAGACCCAGTACTTC
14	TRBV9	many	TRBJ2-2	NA	CASSPTDNTGELFF	TGTGCCAGCAGCCCCACGGATAACACCGGGGAGCTGTTTTTT
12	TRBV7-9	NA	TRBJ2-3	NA	CASSLVMDTQYF	TGTGCCAGCAGCTTAGTGATGGATACGCAGTATTTT
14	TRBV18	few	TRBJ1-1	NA	CASSLGPENTEAFF	TGTGCCAGCTCACTTGGTCCGGAGAACACTGAAGCTTTCTTT
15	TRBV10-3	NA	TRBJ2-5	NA	CAISGIRGGDETQYF	TGTGCCATCAGTGGAATACGTGGGGGTGACGAGACCCAGTACTTC
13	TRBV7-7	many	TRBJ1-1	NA	CAVWDRLNTEAFF	TGTGCCGTTTGGGACCGCCTGAACACTGAAGCTTTCTTT
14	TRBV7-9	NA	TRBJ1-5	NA	CASSRAGTHQPQHF	TGTGCCAGCAGCCGGGCAGGGACCCATCAGCCCCAGCATTTT
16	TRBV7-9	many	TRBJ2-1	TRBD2	CASSLAVSGDYNEQFF	TGTGCCAGCAGCTTAGCTGTTAGCGGGGATTACAATGAGCAGTTCTTC
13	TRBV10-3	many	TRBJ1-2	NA	CAITPGTRDGYTF	TGTGCCATCACTCCAGGAACTCGGGATGGCTACACCTTC
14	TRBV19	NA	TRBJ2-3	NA	CASKEKPSTDTQYF	TGTGCCAGTAAGGAGAAACCCAGCACAGATACGCAGTATTTT
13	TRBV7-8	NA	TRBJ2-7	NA	CASSPRLRDEQYF	TGTGCCAGCAGCCCCCGCCTTCGAGACGAGCAGTACTTC
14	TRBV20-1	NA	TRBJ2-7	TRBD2	CSAHGLAGAREQYF	TGCAGTGCGCATGGACTAGCGGGAGCTCGGGAGCAGTACTTC
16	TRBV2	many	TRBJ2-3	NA	CASSEGLTTSTDTQYF	TGTGCCAGCAGTGAAGGATTAACTACTAGCACAGATACGCAGTATTTT
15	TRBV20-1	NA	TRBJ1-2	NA	CSARPSGIQGYGYTF	TGCAGTGCTAGACCTTCTGGTATCCAGGGCTATGGCTACACCTTC
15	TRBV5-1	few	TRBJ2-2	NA	CASSTRSANTGELFF	TGCGCCAGCAGCACACGTTCCGCGAACACCGGGGAGCTGTTTTTT
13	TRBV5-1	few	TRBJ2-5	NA	CASSLEGLETQYF	TGCGCCAGCAGCTTGGAGGGCTTGGAGACCCAGTACTTC